Given below is one T cell receptor (beta chain) in context. The antigen remains undetermined. Some clones are missing from TCRdb's copy, which holds only in-frame ones; the method was immunoSEQ multiplex PCR. Counted here are around 100,000 clones, about 91% occurring once; the ten biggest clones make up 6.5%. This sample was included in a study of T cell responses to AZD1222 COVID-19 vaccine. Points from the study as a whole: Close to half of all spike-specific TCRs reportedly target regions of the variants that are unmutated. The donor group comprised mostly white British people and more females; the analysis possibly underestimated clonal diversity. Repertoires were obtained solely post-peak T cell response. At baseline, just five or six AZD1222 recipients tested seropositive.

The germline V gene has CDR1 SGHTA and CDR2 FQGNSA. The CDR3 length is 15 residues. The V end lost 4 bases, the J end lost 0 bases, and 11 bases lay between the germline ends. J is TRBJ2-3 and V is TRBV7-2, with D possibly being TRBD2 (5 bases). This specimen was peripheral blood, taken 28 days after the second AZD1222 dose. The clonotype was recovered from an adult who received the AZD1222 COVID-19 vaccine. The CDR3 sequence: CASSSYPGSTDTQYF. The CDR3 DNA reads as TGTGCCAGCAGCTCATACCCGGGGAGCACAGATACGCAGTATTTT.